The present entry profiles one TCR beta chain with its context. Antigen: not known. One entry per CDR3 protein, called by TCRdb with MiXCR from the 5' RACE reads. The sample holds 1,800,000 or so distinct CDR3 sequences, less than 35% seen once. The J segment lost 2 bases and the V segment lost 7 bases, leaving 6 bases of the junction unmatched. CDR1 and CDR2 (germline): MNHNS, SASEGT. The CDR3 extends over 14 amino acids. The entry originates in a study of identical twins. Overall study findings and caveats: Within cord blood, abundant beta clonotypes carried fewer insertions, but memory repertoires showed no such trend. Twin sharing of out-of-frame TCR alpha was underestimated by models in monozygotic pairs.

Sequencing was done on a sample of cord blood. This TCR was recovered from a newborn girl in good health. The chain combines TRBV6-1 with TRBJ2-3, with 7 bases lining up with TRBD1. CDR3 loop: CASNRDRVTDTQYF. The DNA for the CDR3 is TGTGCCAGCAATCGGGACAGAGTCACAGATACGCAGTATTTT.